This TCR beta chain was observed in a study of CD8+CD57+ T cells in acquired aplastic anemia. Study-level background: DNA recovered from sorted CD4+ and CD8+ cells had a mean of approximately 3.2 ug.

Of note for this clonotype: The CDR3 does not end in the conserved phenylalanine or tryptophan, so this is likely a read error. No DNA is shown, since the ends of the CDR3 on it are uncertain; the CDR3 is the one TCRdb lists.

Only patients with CD8+CD57+ cell expansion on flow cytometry were chosen for sequencing. Prior therapy had not been administered to any patient at the time of blood sampling. Profiling that covered TCR beta VDJ and CDR3 relied on genomic DNA as its template. MiXCR was run by TCRdb on the reads, yielding one entry per CDR3 protein. The data contain roughly 250,000 distinct CDR3 sequences, approximately 82% of them seen just once; the ten biggest clones take up 42%. Germline V gives CDR1 SSHAT, CDR2 FNYEAQ (reference sequence). The CDR3 is made up of 13 amino acids, end residues included. The TCR was taken from a human donor with aplastic anemia. This sequence joins TRBV7-7 and TRBJ2-1; the listed D gene, TRBD1, was not tested against the DNA. Material for sequencing was sorted CD4+, CD8+, or CD8+CD57+ T cells (not recorded which) from PBMCs. This CDR3 is CAGLGGADPEYFG.